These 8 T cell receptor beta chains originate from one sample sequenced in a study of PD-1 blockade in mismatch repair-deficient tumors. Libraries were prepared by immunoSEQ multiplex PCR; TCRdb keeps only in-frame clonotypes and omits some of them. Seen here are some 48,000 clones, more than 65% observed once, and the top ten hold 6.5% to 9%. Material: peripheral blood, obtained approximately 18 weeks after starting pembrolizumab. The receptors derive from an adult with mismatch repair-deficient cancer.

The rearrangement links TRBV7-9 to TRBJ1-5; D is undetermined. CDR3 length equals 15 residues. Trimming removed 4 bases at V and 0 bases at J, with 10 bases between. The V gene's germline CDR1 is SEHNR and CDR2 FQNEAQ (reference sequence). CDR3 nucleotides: TGTGCCAGCAGCTCCCTAGGCTATAGCAATCAGCCCCAGCATTTT. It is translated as CASSSLGYSNQPQHF. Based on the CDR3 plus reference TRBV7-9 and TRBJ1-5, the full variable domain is DTGVSQNPRHKITKRGQNVTFRCDPISEHNRLYWYRQTLGQGPEFLTYFQNEAQLEKSRLLSDRFSAERPKGSFSTLEIQRTEQGDSAMYLCASSSLGYSNQPQHFGDGTRLSIL.

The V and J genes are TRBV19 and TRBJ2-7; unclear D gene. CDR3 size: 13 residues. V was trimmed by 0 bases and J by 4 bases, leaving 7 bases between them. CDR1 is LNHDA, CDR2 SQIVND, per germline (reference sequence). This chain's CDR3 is CASSIDPRYEQYF. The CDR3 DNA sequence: TGTGCCAGTAGTATAGATCCGAGGTACGAGCAGTACTTC.

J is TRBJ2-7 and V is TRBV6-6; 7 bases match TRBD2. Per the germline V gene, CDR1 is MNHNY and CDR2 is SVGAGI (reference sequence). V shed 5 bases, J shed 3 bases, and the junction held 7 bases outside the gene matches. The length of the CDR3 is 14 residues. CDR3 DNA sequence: TGTGCCAGCAGTCAACGGACTAGGCTCTACGAGCAGTACTTC. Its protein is CASSQRTRLYEQYF.

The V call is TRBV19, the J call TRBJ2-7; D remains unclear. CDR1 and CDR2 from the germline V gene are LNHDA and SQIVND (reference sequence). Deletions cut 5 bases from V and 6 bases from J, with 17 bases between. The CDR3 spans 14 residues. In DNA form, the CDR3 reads TGTGCCAGTAGTTTTGGCTATCCTTCTGGCGAGCAGTACTTC. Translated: CASSFGYPSGEQYF. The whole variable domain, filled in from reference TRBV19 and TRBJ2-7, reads DGGITQSPKYLFRKEGQNVTLSCEQNLNHDAMYWYRQDPGQGLRLIYYSQIVNDFQKGDIAEGYSVSREKKESFPLTVTSAQKNPTAFYLCASSFGYPSGEQYFGPGTRLTVT.

The CDR3, as DNA: TGTGCCAGCAGCCTGGACGGCTCTGGGGCCAACGTCCTGACTTTC. Its translation is CASSLDGSGANVLTF. This sequence joins TRBV2 and TRBJ2-6; no clear D. V lost 6 bases and J lost 0, with 9 bases in between. There are 15 residues in the CDR3. Germline V gene data show CDR1 as SNHLY and CDR2 as FYNNEI.

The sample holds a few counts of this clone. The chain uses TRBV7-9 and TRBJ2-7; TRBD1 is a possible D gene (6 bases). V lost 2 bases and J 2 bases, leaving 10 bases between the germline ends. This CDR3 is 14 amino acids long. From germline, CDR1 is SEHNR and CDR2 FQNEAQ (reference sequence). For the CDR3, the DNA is TGTGCCAGCAGCTTACGCGACAGGCCCTACGAGCAGTACTTC. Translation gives CASSLRDRPYEQYF. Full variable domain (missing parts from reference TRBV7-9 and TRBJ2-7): DTGVSQNPRHKITKRGQNVTFRCDPISEHNRLYWYRQTLGQGPEFLTYFQNEAQLEKSRLLSDRFSAERPKGSFSTLEIQRTEQGDSAMYLCASSLRDRPYEQYFGPGTRLTVT.

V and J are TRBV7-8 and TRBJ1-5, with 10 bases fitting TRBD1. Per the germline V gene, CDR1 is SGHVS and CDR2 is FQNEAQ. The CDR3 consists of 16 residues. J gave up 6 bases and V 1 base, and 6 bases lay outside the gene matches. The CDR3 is CASSLGDRGKSQPQHF. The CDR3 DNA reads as TGTGCCAGCAGCTTAGGGGACAGGGGAAAGAGTCAGCCCCAGCATTTT.

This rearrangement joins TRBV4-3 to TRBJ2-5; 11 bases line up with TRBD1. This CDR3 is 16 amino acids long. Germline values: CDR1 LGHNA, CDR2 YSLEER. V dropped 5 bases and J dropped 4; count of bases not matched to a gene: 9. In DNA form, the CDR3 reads TGCGCCAGCAGCAAGCTGGACAGGGGGCAGGCAGAGACCCAGTACTTC. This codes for CASSKLDRGQAETQYF.